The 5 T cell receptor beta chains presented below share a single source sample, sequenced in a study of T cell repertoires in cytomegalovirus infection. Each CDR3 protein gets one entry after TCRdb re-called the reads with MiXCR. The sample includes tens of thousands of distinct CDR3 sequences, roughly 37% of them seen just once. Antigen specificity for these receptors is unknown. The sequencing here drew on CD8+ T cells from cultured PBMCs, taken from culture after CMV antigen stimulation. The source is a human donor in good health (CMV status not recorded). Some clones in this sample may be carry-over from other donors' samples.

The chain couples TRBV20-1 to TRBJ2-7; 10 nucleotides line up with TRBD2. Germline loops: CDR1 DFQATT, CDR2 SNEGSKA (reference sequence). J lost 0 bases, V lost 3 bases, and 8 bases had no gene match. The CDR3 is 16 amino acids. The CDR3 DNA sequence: TGCAGTGCTAGGGATGGACTAGCGGCCTTCTCCTACGAGCAGTACTTC. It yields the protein CSARDGLAAFSYEQYF.

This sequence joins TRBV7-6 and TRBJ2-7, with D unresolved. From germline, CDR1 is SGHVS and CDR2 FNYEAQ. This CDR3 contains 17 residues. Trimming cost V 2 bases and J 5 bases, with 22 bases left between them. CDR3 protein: CASSLLGSVYSPNEQYF. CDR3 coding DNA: TGTGCCAGCAGCTTACTTGGTTCGGTATACAGTCCCAACGAGCAGTACTTC.

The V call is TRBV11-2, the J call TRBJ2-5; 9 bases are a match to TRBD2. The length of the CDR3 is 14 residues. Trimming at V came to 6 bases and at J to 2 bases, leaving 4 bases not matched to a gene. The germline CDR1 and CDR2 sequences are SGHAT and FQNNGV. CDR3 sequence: CASSLAGGQETQYF. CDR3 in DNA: TGTGCCAGCAGTCTGGCGGGGGGGCAAGAGACCCAGTACTTC.

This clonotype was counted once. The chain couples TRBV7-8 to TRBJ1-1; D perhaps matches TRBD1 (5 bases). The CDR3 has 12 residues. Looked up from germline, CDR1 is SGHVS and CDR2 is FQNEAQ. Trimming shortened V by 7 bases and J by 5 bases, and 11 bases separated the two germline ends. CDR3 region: CASTAGGTEAFF. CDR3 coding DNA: TGTGCCAGCACCGCTGGGGGAACTGAAGCTTTCTTT.

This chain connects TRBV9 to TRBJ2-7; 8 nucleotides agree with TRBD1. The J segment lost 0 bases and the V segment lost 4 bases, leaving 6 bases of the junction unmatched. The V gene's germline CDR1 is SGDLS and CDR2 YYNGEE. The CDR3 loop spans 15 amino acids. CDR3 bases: TGTGCCAGCAGCACTGGACAGGGAGACTCCTACGAGCAGTACTTC. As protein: CASSTGQGDSYEQYF.